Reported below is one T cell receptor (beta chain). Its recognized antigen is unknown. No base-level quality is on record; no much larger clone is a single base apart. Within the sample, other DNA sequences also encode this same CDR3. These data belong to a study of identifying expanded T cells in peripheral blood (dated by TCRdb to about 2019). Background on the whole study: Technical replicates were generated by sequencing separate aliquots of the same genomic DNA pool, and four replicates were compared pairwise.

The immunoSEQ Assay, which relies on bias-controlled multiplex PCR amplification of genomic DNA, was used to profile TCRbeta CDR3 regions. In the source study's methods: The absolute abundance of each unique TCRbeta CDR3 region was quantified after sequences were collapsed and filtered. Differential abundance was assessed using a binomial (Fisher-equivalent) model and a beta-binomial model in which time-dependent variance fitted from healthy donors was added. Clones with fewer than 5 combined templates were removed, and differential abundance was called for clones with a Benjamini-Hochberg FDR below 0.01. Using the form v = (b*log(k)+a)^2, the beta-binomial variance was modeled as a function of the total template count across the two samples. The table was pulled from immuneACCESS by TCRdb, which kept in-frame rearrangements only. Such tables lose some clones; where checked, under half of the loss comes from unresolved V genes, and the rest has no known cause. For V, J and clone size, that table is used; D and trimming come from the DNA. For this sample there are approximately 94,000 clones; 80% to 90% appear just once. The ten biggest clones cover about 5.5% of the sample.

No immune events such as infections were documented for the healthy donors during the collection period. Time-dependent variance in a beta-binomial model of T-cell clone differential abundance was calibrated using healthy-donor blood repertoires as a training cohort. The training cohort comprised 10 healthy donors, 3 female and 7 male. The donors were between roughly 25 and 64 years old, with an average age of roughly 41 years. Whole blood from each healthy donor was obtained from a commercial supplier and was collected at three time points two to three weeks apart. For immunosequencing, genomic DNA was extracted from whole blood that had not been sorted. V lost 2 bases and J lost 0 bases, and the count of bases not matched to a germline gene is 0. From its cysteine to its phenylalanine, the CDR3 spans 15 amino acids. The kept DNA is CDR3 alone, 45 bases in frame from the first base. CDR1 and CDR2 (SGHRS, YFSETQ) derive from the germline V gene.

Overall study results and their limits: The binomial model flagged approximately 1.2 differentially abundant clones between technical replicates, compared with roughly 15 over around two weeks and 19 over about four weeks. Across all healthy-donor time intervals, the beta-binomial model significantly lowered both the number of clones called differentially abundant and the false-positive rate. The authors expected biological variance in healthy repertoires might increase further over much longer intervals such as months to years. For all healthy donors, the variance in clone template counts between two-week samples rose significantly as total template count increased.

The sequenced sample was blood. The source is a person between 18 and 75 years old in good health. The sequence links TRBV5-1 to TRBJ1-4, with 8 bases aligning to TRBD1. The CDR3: CASSLQGATNEKLFF. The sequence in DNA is TGCGCCAGCAGCTTACAGGGGGCAACTAATGAAAAACTGTTTTTT.